These T cell receptor beta chains were read from a single sample in a study of cytomegalovirus exposure and HLA in healthy donors. Sequencing used immunoSEQ multiplex PCR; TCRdb keeps in-frame clones, though not all of them. The repertoire includes some 100,000 clones, about 68% of them detected once, and roughly 14% sits in the top ten. The sequenced sample was PBMCs. Receptors were obtained from a male donor in good health and CMV-seropositive. Each CDR3 is given with its conserved first and last residue. The D gene is left open where the match is weak. Not every row has a clone size; where given, it reads once, few, many or a size class.

j_gene,abundance,v_gene,d_gene,CDR3nt,CDR3aa
TRBJ2-5,-,TRBV6-6,-,TGTGCCAGCAGTTATCCCGGGGTCCAAGAGACCCAGTACTTC,CASSYPGVQETQYF
TRBJ1-1,-,TRBV28,-,TGTGCCAGCAGTACCGCAGGGGAACCAACTAGGAACACTGAAGCTTTCTTT,CASSTAGEPTRNTEAFF
TRBJ1-2,few,TRBV7-9,-,TGTTCCAGCAGCTTGGGGAGGGACAACTATGGCTACACCTTC,CSSSLGRDNYGYTF
TRBJ2-4,-,TRBV5-6,-,TGTGCCAGCAGCTTGTGGGAGGCCAAAAACATTCAGTACTTC,CASSLWEAKNIQYF
TRBJ1-6,-,TRBV5-1,TRBD1,TGCGCCAGCAGCTTGGACACAGGGGATAATTCACCCCTCCACTTT,CASSLDTGDNSPLHF
TRBJ2-4,-,TRBV30,-,TGTGCCGGGACGACAGGGACTCAAAACATTCAGTACTTC,CAGTTGTQNIQYF
TRBJ1-5,-,TRBV7-9,-,TGTGCCAGCAGCTTAGGTTCGGGGCCCCAGCATTTT,CASSLGSGPQHF
TRBJ2-2,-,TRBV27,-,TGTGCCAGCCGCCCATCAGGGGGGCACACCGGGGAGCTGTTTTTT,CASRPSGGHTGELFF
TRBJ1-2,-,TRBV19,TRBD1,TGTGCCAGTAGTCGTACAGGGGGCTACGGCTATGGCTACACCTTC,CASSRTGGYGYGYTF
TRBJ1-3,-,TRBV2,-,TGTGCCAGCTCCGCAGGGGCCTCTGGAAACACCATATATTTT,CASSAGASGNTIYF
TRBJ2-7,-,TRBV25-1,-,TGTGCCAGCACCCCCACCGGGGTCGCCCGGGGATACGAGCAGTACTTC,CASTPTGVARGYEQYF
TRBJ1-6,-,TRBV6-6,TRBD1,TGTGCCAGCAGTGCCGCCGACAGGGGAAGTAGTTCACCCCTCCACTTT,CASSAADRGSSSPLHF
TRBJ2-3,-,TRBV6-6,-,TGTGCCAGCAGGGACTTCTCCCGGACAGATACAGATACGCAGTATTTT,CASRDFSRTDTDTQYF
TRBJ1-1,-,TRBV7-7,-,TGTGCCAGCAGCCCAAAAAACCCGACAGAGAACACTGAAGCTTTCTTT,CASSPKNPTENTEAFF
TRBJ2-3,-,TRBV5-4,-,TGTGCCAGCAGCTTGGCAGGGTCAGATACGCAGTATTTT,CASSLAGSDTQYF
TRBJ2-7,-,TRBV27,TRBD1,TGTGCCAGCAGACCAGGGGGCACCATTACCTACGAGCAGTACTTC,CASRPGGTITYEQYF
TRBJ1-3,-,TRBV5-1,-,TGCGCCAGCAGCTTGGAGTACCGAGCCTCCGGAAACACCATATATTTT,CASSLEYRASGNTIYF
TRBJ2-5,-,TRBV6-5,TRBD2,TGTGCCAGCAGTTACTCGACAGCGGGGGAGACCCAGTACTTC,CASSYSTAGETQYF
TRBJ1-5,-,TRBV6-1,-,TGTGCCACCCAGGTGGGCTCCTTCCCCAATCAGCCCCAGCATTTT,CATQVGSFPNQPQHF
TRBJ2-1,-,TRBV4-3,-,TGCGCCAGCAGCCAATCGACAGATCAATACAATGAGCAGTTCTTC,CASSQSTDQYNEQFF
TRBJ1-2,-,TRBV18,-,TGTGCCAGCTCACCAGGGGAGGACTATGGCTACACCTTC,CASSPGEDYGYTF
TRBJ2-7,few,TRBV4-1,-,TGCGCCAGCAGCCCCGGTGCTAGCAGCGAGCAGTACTTC,CASSPGASSEQYF
TRBJ2-7,-,TRBV7-9,TRBD1,TGTGCCAGCAGCCGCCTGGGACAGGGGGCTTCCTACGAGCAGTACTTC,CASSRLGQGASYEQYF
TRBJ1-1,-,TRBV5-6,-,TGTGCCAGCAGCATCCAGGCTGGCACTGAAGCTTTCTTT,CASSIQAGTEAFF
TRBJ2-1,-,TRBV5-1,TRBD2,TGCGCCAGCAAGTCCGGGACTAGTTCCTACAATGAGCAGTTCTTC,CASKSGTSSYNEQFF
TRBJ1-4,once,TRBV28,-,TGTGCCAGCGGGAGCGCAACTAATGAAAAACTGTTTTTT,CASGSATNEKLFF
TRBJ1-1,-,TRBV5-1,-,TGCGCCAACGCACAGGGCCCTGGGAACACTGAAGCTTTCTTT,CANAQGPGNTEAFF
TRBJ2-1,few,TRBV9,TRBD2,TGTGCCAGCAGCGTAGATGGTAGCGGGGGGGACAATGAGCAGTTCTTC,CASSVDGSGGDNEQFF
TRBJ1-1,-,TRBV5-6,TRBD1,TGTGCCAGCAGCTGGGACAGGGGAATTCTCGACACTGAAGCTTTCTTT,CASSWDRGILDTEAFF
TRBJ1-1,-,TRBV9,-,TGTGCCAGCAGCGTACAGGGGAACACTGAAGCTTTCTTT,CASSVQGNTEAFF
TRBJ2-3,-,TRBV6-6,TRBD1,TGTGCCAGCAGTTCCCCGGGACAGGGTACAGATACGCAGTATTTT,CASSSPGQGTDTQYF
TRBJ2-3,-,TRBV6-5,TRBD1,TGTGCCAGCAGTTCGACAGGGGTATCCACAGATACGCAGTATTTT,CASSSTGVSTDTQYF
TRBJ1-3,once,TRBV2,-,TGTGCCATTAAGACAGTTAGCTCTGGAAACACCATATATTTT,CAIKTVSSGNTIYF
TRBJ2-7,-,TRBV14,-,TGTGCCAGCAGCCAAGCCAGCTACGAGCAGTACTTC,CASSQASYEQYF
TRBJ1-3,-,TRBV6-5,TRBD1,TGTGCCAGCCTCGCCGCAGGGGGCTCAAACACCATATATTTT,CASLAAGGSNTIYF
TRBJ1-6,-,TRBV5-4,-,TGTGCCAGCAGCGTGGACAGCAATTCACCCCTCCACTTT,CASSVDSNSPLHF
TRBJ1-3,-,TRBV29-1,-,TGCAGCGTTGGCAAGGGGGGAAACACCATATATTTT,CSVGKGGNTIYF
TRBJ2-7,-,TRBV13,-,TGTGCCAGCAGCCCCCGTGGCAGGGGCTACGAGCAGTACTTC,CASSPRGRGYEQYF
TRBJ1-1,few,TRBV10-3,-,TGTGCCATCAGTGAGCCGGGACACCTTGAAGCTTTCTTT,CAISEPGHLEAFF
TRBJ2-7,-,TRBV29-1,-,TGCAGCTTCGCCAAAGGGCAGGGATCCTACGAGCAGTACTTC,CSFAKGQGSYEQYF
TRBJ1-1,once,TRBV30,-,TGTGCCTGGAGTCCTACAGGGTACGCTGAAGCTTTCTTT,CAWSPTGYAEAFF
TRBJ1-2,-,TRBV4-3,-,TGCGCCAGCAGCCAAGATCGCCAGATCTATGGCTACACCTTC,CASSQDRQIYGYTF
TRBJ1-1,-,TRBV2,-,TGTGCCAGCAGATTAGGGAATAGGGGGACGGCTGAAGCTTTCTTT,CASRLGNRGTAEAFF
TRBJ1-2,-,TRBV5-1,-,TGCGCCAGCAGCCCGGGGACTACCAACTATGGCTACACCTTC,CASSPGTTNYGYTF
TRBJ2-7,-,TRBV4-3,TRBD2,TGCGCCAGCAGCCAACGACTAGCGGAGGCCTACGAGCAGTACTTC,CASSQRLAEAYEQYF
TRBJ1-1,-,TRBV2,-,TGTGCCAGCAGTGGGGAGGCACAGGTTCTGGATGAAGCTTTCTTT,CASSGEAQVLDEAFF
TRBJ2-1,-,TRBV5-1,-,TGCGCCAGCAGCACGGACACCTACAATGAGCAGTTCTTC,CASSTDTYNEQFF
TRBJ1-1,-,TRBV28,TRBD1,TGTGCCAGCAGGGAGACAGGGGCCACGAACACTGAAGCTTTCTTT,CASRETGATNTEAFF
TRBJ2-7,few,TRBV27,TRBD2,TGTGCCAGCAGTTTAAGTAGCGGGGTCTTCTACGAGCAGTACTTC,CASSLSSGVFYEQYF
TRBJ1-5,-,TRBV15,TRBD1,TGTGCCACCAGCATATACGGGACAGGGGAGATCCAGCCCCAGCATTTT,CATSIYGTGEIQPQHF
TRBJ1-2,-,TRBV7-3,-,TGTGCCAGCAGCCCCGGGGGAGGCTATGGCTACACCTTC,CASSPGGGYGYTF
TRBJ2-3,-,TRBV2,TRBD2,TGTGCCAGCACACTAGCGGGGGGATATACGCAGTATTTT,CASTLAGGYTQYF
TRBJ2-7,-,TRBV7-9,TRBD1,TGTGCCAGCAGCCCGTGGGACAGCTCCTACGAGCAGTACTTC,CASSPWDSSYEQYF
TRBJ2-1,-,TRBV4-2,TRBD2,TGTGCCAGCAGCCAATATAGCGGGGGGTATGGTGATGAGCAGTTCTTC,CASSQYSGGYGDEQFF
TRBJ2-2,-,TRBV19,TRBD2,TGTGCCAGTAGTCCTACTAGCGGAGGGTTCACCGGGGAGCTGTTTTTT,CASSPTSGGFTGELFF
TRBJ1-1,few,TRBV23-1,-,TGCGCCAGGACTGACAGGCTGAACACTGAAGCTTTCTTT,CARTDRLNTEAFF
TRBJ1-5,-,TRBV2,TRBD1,TGTGCCAGCAGGCAGACAGGGGGTGGTCAGCCCCAGCATTTT,CASRQTGGGQPQHF
TRBJ1-5,-,TRBV6-6,-,TGTGCCAGCAGCCAACAGGAGAATCAGCCCCAGCATTTT,CASSQQENQPQHF
TRBJ2-7,-,TRBV18,-,TGTGCCAGCTCACCACTCCGAACCTTAGTCTACGAGCAGTACTTC,CASSPLRTLVYEQYF
TRBJ1-4,-,TRBV11-3,TRBD1,TGTGCCAGCAGCTTCGGACAGGCCGTTAATGAAAAACTGTTTTTT,CASSFGQAVNEKLFF